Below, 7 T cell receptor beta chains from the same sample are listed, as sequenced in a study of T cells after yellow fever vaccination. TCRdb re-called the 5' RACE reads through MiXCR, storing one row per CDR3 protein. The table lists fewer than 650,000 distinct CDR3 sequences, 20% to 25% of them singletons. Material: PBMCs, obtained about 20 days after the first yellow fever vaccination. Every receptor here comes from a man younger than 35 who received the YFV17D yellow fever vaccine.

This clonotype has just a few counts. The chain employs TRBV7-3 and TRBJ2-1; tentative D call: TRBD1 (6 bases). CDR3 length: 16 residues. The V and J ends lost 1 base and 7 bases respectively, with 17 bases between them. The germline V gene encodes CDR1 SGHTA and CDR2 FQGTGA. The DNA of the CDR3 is TGTGCCAGCAGCTTAAGGGCTGGGCGAGGGGGAAATGAGCAGTTCTTC. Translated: CASSLRAGRGGNEQFF.

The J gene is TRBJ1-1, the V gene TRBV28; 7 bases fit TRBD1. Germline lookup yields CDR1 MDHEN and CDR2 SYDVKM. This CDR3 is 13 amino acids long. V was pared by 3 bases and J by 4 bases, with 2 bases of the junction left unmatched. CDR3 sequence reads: CASSFPGGTEAFF. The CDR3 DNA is TGTGCCAGCAGTTTCCCAGGGGGCACTGAAGCTTTCTTT. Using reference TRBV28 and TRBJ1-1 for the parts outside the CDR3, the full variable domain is DVKVTQSSRYLVKRTGEKVFLECVQDMDHENMFWYRQDPGLGLRLIYFSYDVKMKEKGDIPEGYSVSREKKERFSLILESASTNQTSMYLCASSFPGGTEAFFGQGTRLTVV.

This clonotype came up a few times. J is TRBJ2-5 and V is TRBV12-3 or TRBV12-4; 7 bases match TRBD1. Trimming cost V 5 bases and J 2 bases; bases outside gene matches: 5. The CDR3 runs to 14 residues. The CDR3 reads CASSQGQRQETQYF. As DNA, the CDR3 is TGTGCCAGCAGTCAGGGACAGAGACAAGAGACCCAGTACTTC.

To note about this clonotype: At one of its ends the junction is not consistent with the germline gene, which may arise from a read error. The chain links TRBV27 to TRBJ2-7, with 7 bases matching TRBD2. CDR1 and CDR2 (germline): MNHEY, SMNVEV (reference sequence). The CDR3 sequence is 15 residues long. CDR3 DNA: TGTGCCAGCAGTTGGAGGACTAGTAGCTCCGACGAGCAGTACTTC. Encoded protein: CASSWRTSSSDEQYF.

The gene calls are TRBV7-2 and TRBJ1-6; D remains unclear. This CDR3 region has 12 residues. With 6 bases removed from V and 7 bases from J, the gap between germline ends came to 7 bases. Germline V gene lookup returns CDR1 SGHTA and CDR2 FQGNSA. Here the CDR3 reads CASSPANSPLHF. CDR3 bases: TGTGCCAGCAGTCCGGCCAATTCACCCCTCCACTTT.

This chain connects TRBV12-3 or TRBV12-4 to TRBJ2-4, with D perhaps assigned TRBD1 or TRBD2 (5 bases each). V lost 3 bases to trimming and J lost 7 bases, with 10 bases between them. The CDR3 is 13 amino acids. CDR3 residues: CASSFEGLNIQYF. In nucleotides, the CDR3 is TGTGCCAGCAGTTTTGAGGGGCTTAACATTCAGTACTTC.

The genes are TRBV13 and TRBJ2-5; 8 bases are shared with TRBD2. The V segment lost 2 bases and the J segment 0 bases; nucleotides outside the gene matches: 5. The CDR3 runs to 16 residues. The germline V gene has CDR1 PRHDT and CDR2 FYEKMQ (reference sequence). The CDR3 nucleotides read TGTGCCAGCAGCTTAAGGCTAGCGGGTAACCAAGAGACCCAGTACTTC. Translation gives CASSLRLAGNQETQYF.